One sample yielded the 3 T cell receptor beta chains listed below, sequenced in a study of cytomegalovirus exposure and HLA in healthy donors (TCRdb year 2017). The receptor library was made with the immunoSEQ multiplex PCR assay. For the multiplex PCR, a mixture combining 60 forward primers for TCR Vbeta segments and 13 reverse primers for TCR Jbeta segments was used. TCRdb carries this immuneACCESS record with in-frame sequences only. Its versions omit some clonotypes, under half of them owing to an unresolved V gene in the studies checked, with the rest unexplained. The sample yields 150,000 to 200,000 clones; 80% were counted once. The ten biggest clones cover about 0.63% of the sample. The sample comprised PBMCs. The receptor source for this set is a boy younger than 18 in good health and CMV-seronegative.

The chain recombines TRBV9 with TRBJ1-1; 7 bases fit TRBD1. This CDR3 spans 14 amino acids. Trimming at V came to 4 bases and at J to 2 bases, leaving 5 bases not matched to a gene. Germline assignment: CDR1 SGDLS and CDR2 YYNGEE. Written as DNA, the CDR3 is TGTGCCAGCAGCCCTCGACAGGGTAACACTGAAGCTTTCTTT. It translates to CASSPRQGNTEAFF.

The chain carries TRBV4-2 and TRBJ2-7; TRBD2 matches at 11 bases. This CDR3 spans 16 amino acids. The trim removed 1 base at V and 4 bases at J, leaving 6 bases unmatched. From germline, CDR1 is LGHNA and CDR2 YNFKEQ. CDR3 nucleotide sequence: TGTGCCAGCAGCCAAGCGACTAGCGGGGCTGGATACGAGCAGTACTTC. Its protein product is CASSQATSGAGYEQYF.

The chain joins TRBV4-3 to TRBJ2-5; 9 bases are shared with TRBD1. This CDR3 is 15 amino acids long. The V and J ends lost 4 bases and 4 bases, in that order; junction bases with no gene match: 7. Germline CDR1 reads LGHNA; CDR2 reads YSLEER. The CDR3 bases are TGCGCCAGCAGCCCGCACAGGGGGCAAGGAGAGACCCAGTACTTC. Residues: CASSPHRGQGETQYF.